What follows is one T cell receptor beta chain and its context. Per donor, one heparinised blood draw averaged about 116 mL. This entry comes from a study of beta chain features in type 1 diabetes. With V trimmed by 4 bases and J by 7 bases, 6 bases remained unmatched. Germline assignment: CDR1 SEHNR and CDR2 FQNEAQ (reference sequence). CDR3 length: 15 residues. All of the isolated RNA was reverse transcribed, so expressed TCRB transcripts were sequenced. An average of approximately 4 million reads was obtained for naive, central memory and regulatory T cell samples. The table came from immunoSEQ multiplex PCR; TCRdb's copy has only in-frame clones and leaves some out. The sample comprises 140,000 to 150,000 clones, under 60% of which are singletons, and under 0.45% rests with the top ten.

Sequences were obtained from Tregs from blood. The receptor was isolated from a man younger than 35 in good health. The chain employs TRBV7-9 and TRBJ2-5; 13 nucleotides agree with TRBD2. CDR3 DNA: TGTGCCAGCAGCTGGACTAGCGGGGGCCCTGGGACCCAGTACTTC. Translation gives CASSWTSGGPGTQYF. Supplemented by reference TRBV7-9 and TRBJ2-5, the full variable domain reads DTGVSQNPRHKITKRGQNVTFRCDPISEHNRLYWYRQTLGQGPEFLTYFQNEAQLEKSRLLSDRFSAERPKGSFSTLEIQRTEQGDSAMYLCASSWTSGGPGTQYFGPGTRLLVL.